A single sample is the source of the 12 T cell receptor beta chains below, sequenced in a study of T cells after yellow fever vaccination. MiXCR was run by TCRdb on the 5' RACE reads, yielding one entry per CDR3 protein. This table has around 50,000 distinct CDR3 sequences, 7.4% appearing once. This specimen was CD8+ T cells sorted from PBMCs, taken around 14 days after the first yellow fever vaccination. These receptor sequences come from a man aged 18-30 years who received the YFV17D yellow fever vaccine.

This clonotype was counted many times. The chain combines TRBV11-2 with TRBJ2-3; TRBD1 matches at 10 bases. The trim removed 8 bases at V and 6 bases at J, leaving 11 bases unmatched. The CDR3 consists of 15 residues. Germline lookup yields CDR1 SGHAT and CDR2 FQNNGV. The DNA of the CDR3 is TGTGCCAGCGCTTCAGGGGACAGGGGCTCGGATACGCAGTATTTT. Translated, it gives CASASGDRGSDTQYF.

This clonotype has just a few counts. This chain connects TRBV29-1 to TRBJ2-7; 11 bases agree with TRBD1. Germline assignment: CDR1 SQVTM and CDR2 ANQGSEA. V lost 3 bases and J lost 3; bases outside the gene matches: 10. This CDR3 contains 16 residues. The CDR3 protein is CSVEGERDRGNYEQYF. CDR3 coding DNA: TGCAGCGTTGAGGGGGAACGGGACAGGGGGAACTACGAGCAGTACTTC.

This clonotype was seen repeatedly, ten times or more. The chain combines TRBV9 with TRBJ2-3; the match to TRBD2 covers 13 bases. The V gene end was trimmed by 3 bases and the J gene end by 4 bases; junction bases not matched to a gene: 2. This CDR3 is built from 15 residues. CDR1 is SGDLS, CDR2 YYNGEE, per germline. The CDR3 sequence: CASSAGLAGADTQYF. CDR3 nucleotides: TGTGCCAGCAGCGCAGGACTAGCGGGGGCAGATACGCAGTATTTT.

This clonotype was observed at least ten times. This sequence joins TRBV2 and TRBJ2-7; no firm D call. The germline V gene encodes CDR1 SNHLY and CDR2 FYNNEI. V gave up 3 bases and J gave up 2 bases, with 5 bases separating them. The CDR3 loop spans 12 amino acids. The CDR3 DNA is TGTGCCAGCAGTGACAGTCCCTACGAGCAGTACTTC. Translated, it gives CASSDSPYEQYF.

Ten or more counts support this clonotype. This chain uses TRBV20-1 with TRBJ2-3; D is perhaps TRBD2 (6 bases). The CDR3 runs 15 residues. The V gene's germline CDR1 is DFQATT and CDR2 SNEGSKA (reference sequence). The V and J ends lost 0 bases and 0 bases respectively, with 10 bases between them. CDR3 in amino acids: CSARERLVSTDTQYF. In DNA form, the CDR3 reads TGCAGTGCTAGAGAGAGACTAGTAAGCACAGATACGCAGTATTTT.

The sample holds many counts of this clonotype. This sequence joins TRBV10-3 and TRBJ2-3; tentatively, D is TRBD1 or TRBD2 (6 bases each). This CDR3 contains 14 residues. Germline assignment: CDR1 ENHRY and CDR2 SYGVKD. V lost 0 bases to trimming and J lost 3 bases, with 7 bases between them. CDR3 protein: CAISESGGTDTQYF. As DNA, the CDR3 is TGTGCCATCAGTGAGTCAGGGGGGACAGATACGCAGTATTTT.

As to this clonotype: This clone may be a read error of a much larger clone one base away. The chain carries TRBV7-9 and TRBJ2-1, with D possibly TRBD1 on 6 matching bases. V was clipped by 5 bases and J by 6 bases, with 14 bases between them. The CDR3 consists of 14 residues. Germline V gene lookup returns CDR1 SEHNR and CDR2 FQNEAQ (reference sequence). The CDR3 loop is CASSPTTGGNEQFF. In DNA form, the CDR3 reads TGTGCCAGCAGCCCGACGACAGGAGGCAATGAGCAGTTCTTC.

In its sample, this clonotype was seen many times. The rearrangement links TRBV12-3 or TRBV12-4 to TRBJ2-3; TRBD2 is a possible D gene (6 bases). Trimming left V 7 bases short and J 2 bases short, with 31 bases between. CDR3 length equals 20 residues. In DNA form, the CDR3 reads TGTGCCAGCACCACCCGAACAAGGGGAGCGGAGGGGCCGATCACAGATACGCAGTATTTT. Translation: CASTTRTRGAEGPITDTQYF.

This clonotype was seen ten or more times. The genes are TRBV29-1 and TRBJ2-3; TRBD1 might be the D (6 bases). Trimming shortened V by 4 bases and J by 4 bases, and 9 bases separated the two germline ends. This CDR3 is built from 12 residues. Germline CDR1 is SQVTM and CDR2 is ANQGSEA. CDR3 amino acids: CSVGDKADTQYF. The CDR3 DNA reads as TGCAGCGTTGGGGACAAGGCAGATACGCAGTATTTT.

This clonotype was picked up a small number of times. V is TRBV7-6 and J is TRBJ2-5; no clear D gene. The CDR3 has 12 amino acids. The germline gives CDR1 SGHVS, CDR2 FNYEAQ. The V and J ends lost 5 bases and 4 bases respectively, with 8 bases between them. The CDR3 sequence: CASSPPGETQYF. The CDR3 nucleotides read TGTGCCAGCAGCCCCCCCGGAGAGACCCAGTACTTC.

Ten or more counts support this clonotype. The chain has TRBV5-6 and TRBJ2-3; TRBD2 matches at 9 bases. The V and J ends lost 4 bases and 1 base, in that order; junction bases with no gene match: 10. This CDR3 spans 17 amino acids. Germline values: CDR1 SGHDT, CDR2 YYEEEE. In DNA form, the CDR3 reads TGTGCCAGCAGCCGCCTCGGAGCGGGGGGTGGCACAGATACGCAGTATTTT. The encoded protein is CASSRLGAGGGTDTQYF.

Ten or more counts support this clonotype. Relative to the germline gene, one junction end is altered; a read error may explain this. The chain couples TRBV7-2 to TRBJ2-5; D is ambiguous. This CDR3 region has 11 residues. Germline CDR1 and CDR2: SGHTA and FQGNSA. The DNA of the CDR3 is TGTGCCAGCAGCTTAGATGGGTCGGTGGACTTC. It encodes CASSLDGSVDF.